This T cell receptor beta chain was profiled in a study of T-cell reconstitution after alpha-beta-depleted transplantation in children. A TCRbeta library incorporating unique molecular identifiers was prepared. Using its own MiXCR run on the PCR reads, TCRdb lists one record per CDR3 protein. The data hold 600,000 to 800,000 distinct CDR3 sequences, with 10% to 15% observed a single time. The CDR3 has 15 amino acids. V dropped 4 bases and J dropped 7; count of bases not matched to a gene: 5. The sample holds many counts of this clonotype. Its antigen is undetermined. Study findings and constraints: After transplant, at about two months, alpha-beta T cells were reportedly derived from several hundred expanded graft clones. Some patients' high day-60 TCRbeta diversity was attributed to recipient cells surviving conditioning.

The chain carries TRBV12-3 or TRBV12-4 and TRBJ2-2, with 11 bases that match TRBD1. This receptor was identified in a girl aged 2 to 10 with congenital amegakaryocytic thrombocytopenia, due to receive a stem cell transplant. The material was PBMCs, obtained before TCRalphabeta/CD19-depleted stem cell transplant. This CDR3 is CASSSDRGRNGELFF. In nucleotides, the CDR3 is TGTGCCAGCAGTTCGGACAGGGGGCGGAACGGGGAGCTGTTTTTT.